These 24 T cell receptor beta chains came from one sample sequenced in a study of glioma-infiltrating T cells after dendritic cell vaccination. Some clones are missing from TCRdb's copy, which holds only in-frame ones; the method was immunoSEQ multiplex PCR. The sample carries approximately 110,000 clones, about 90% recorded once. The time point was: after dendritic cell vaccination, including at tumor progression/relapse. This sample comprised blood, obtained after dendritic cell vaccination. Source of these receptors: a human donor with glioblastoma.

V is TRBV2 and J is TRBJ2-2; 11 nucleotides align to TRBD2. V shed 6 bases, J shed 6 bases, and the junction held 3 bases outside the gene matches. Germline CDR1 reads SNHLY; CDR2 reads FYNNEI. This CDR3 spans 14 amino acids. CDR3: CASRPLAGAGELFF. DNA for the CDR3: TGTGCCAGCAGACCACTAGCGGGAGCCGGGGAGCTGTTTTTT.

This rearrangement joins TRBV2 to TRBJ2-7; possible D gene TRBD2, 8 bases. The germline V gene has CDR1 SNHLY and CDR2 FYNNEI. This CDR3 contains 15 residues. V was cut by 6 bases and J by 2 bases, with 17 bases left in between. This CDR3 is CASSRGGQGAYEQYF. CDR3 bases: TGTGCCAGCAGCCGGGGGGGTCAGGGGGCCTACGAGCAGTACTTC.

The chain uses TRBV4-1 and TRBJ2-1; 9 bases map to TRBD2. Trimming at V came to 4 bases and at J to 2 bases, leaving 6 bases not matched to a gene. Germline CDR1 and CDR2: MGHRA and YSYEKL. The CDR3 loop spans 16 amino acids. Written as DNA, the CDR3 is TGCGCCAGCAGCCCGGGTATAGCGGGGGCCTACAATGAGCAGTTCTTC. Amino acid sequence: CASSPGIAGAYNEQFF.

The chain carries TRBV4-2 and TRBJ2-3, with 10 bases matching TRBD2. The V gene end was trimmed by 0 bases and the J gene end by 4 bases; junction bases not matched to a gene: 13. The CDR3 is made up of 19 amino acids. The germline CDR1 and CDR2 sequences are LGHNA and YNFKEQ. The CDR3 nucleotides read TGTGCCAGCAGCCAAGATATGGGAACTAGCGGGATGTGGGCAGATACGCAGTATTTT. Amino acid sequence: CASSQDMGTSGMWADTQYF.

The V gene is TRBV6-1, the J gene TRBJ1-2; D call uncertain. This CDR3 contains 13 residues. V was pared by 4 bases and J by 8 bases, with 14 bases between. Germline CDR1 reads MNHNS; CDR2 reads SASEGT. Here the CDR3 reads CASSGARVGGYTF. CDR3 nucleotides: TGTGCCAGCAGTGGCGCCCGCGTCGGGGGCTACACCTTC.

The V call is TRBV19, the J call TRBJ2-2, with 7 nucleotides matching TRBD2. Germline trimming cut 10 bases from V and 5 bases from J; bases unmatched to any gene: 10. This CDR3 has 14 residues. CDR1 and CDR2 (germline): LNHDA, SQIVND (reference sequence). The CDR3 region has the DNA TGTGCCACCCGGAGGCTAGCGGTGACCGGGGAGCTGTTTTTT. It encodes CATRRLAVTGELFF.

This clone was detected only once. The chain joins TRBV5-6 to TRBJ2-1; TRBD2 agrees at 7 bases. J lost 0 bases, V lost 2 bases, and 8 bases had no gene match. This CDR3 is 17 amino acids long. Germline V gene sequence: CDR1 SGHDT, CDR2 YYEEEE. DNA for the CDR3: TGTGCCAGCAGCTTAGCTAGCGGTTTGAGCTCCTACAATGAGCAGTTCTTC. Protein product: CASSLASGLSSYNEQFF.

The sample holds a few counts of this clone. The V call is TRBV2, the J call TRBJ2-2; a weak D match, TRBD1 (6 bases). Per germline, CDR1 SNHLY and CDR2 FYNNEI. This CDR3 has 15 residues. V was cut by 2 bases and J by 1 base, with 8 bases left in between. In DNA, the CDR3 is TGTGCCAGCAGTGAATTGGGACAGAACACCGGGGAGCTGTTTTTT. Translation: CASSELGQNTGELFF.

CDR3 nucleotide sequence: TGTGCCACCAGTCCCTCAGGGACCGGGGAGCTGTTTTTT. Protein: CATSPSGTGELFF. The V call is TRBV15, the J call TRBJ2-2, with D possibly being TRBD1 (5 bases). Germline CDR1 and CDR2: LNHNV and YYDKDF (reference sequence). Trimming stripped 6 bases from V and 5 bases from J, with 10 bases between. The CDR3 spans 13 residues. The whole variable domain, filled in from reference TRBV15 and TRBJ2-2, reads DAMVIQNPRYQVTQFGKPVTLSCSQTLNHNVMYWYQQKSSQAPKLLFHYYDKDFNNEADTPDNFQSRRPNTSFCFLDIRSPGLGDTAMYLCATSPSGTGELFFGEGSRLTVL.

The V gene is TRBV18, the J gene TRBJ2-7; 9 positions match TRBD1. Germline V CDR1 and CDR2: KGHSH, LQKENI. The J segment lost 2 bases and the V segment lost 5 bases, leaving 4 bases of the junction unmatched. This CDR3 region has 14 residues. This chain's CDR3 is CASSTGTGTYEQYF. The CDR3 region has the DNA TGTGCCAGCTCAACCGGGACAGGGACCTACGAGCAGTACTTC.

CDR3 region: CSVETGSPNTEAFF. The DNA of the CDR3 is TGCAGCGTTGAGACAGGAAGCCCGAACACTGAAGCTTTCTTT. V usage is TRBV29-1 and J usage is TRBJ1-1, with D maybe TRBD1 (6 bases). This CDR3 spans 14 amino acids. Trimming took off 3 bases at V and 1 base at J, with 12 bases between the two ends. Germline V gives CDR1 SQVTM, CDR2 ANQGSEA.

The CDR3 spells CASRYSGTGVNEQYF. The CDR3, as DNA: TGCGCCAGCAGGTACTCCGGGACAGGGGTAAACGAGCAGTACTTC. The rearrangement joins TRBV5-1 to TRBJ2-7, with 10 bases matching TRBD1. The V gene end was trimmed by 5 bases and the J gene end by 5 bases; junction bases not matched to a gene: 10. Looked up from germline, CDR1 is SGHRS and CDR2 is YFSETQ. The CDR3 runs to 15 residues.

The chain carries TRBV7-2 and TRBJ1-1, with D perhaps matching TRBD1 (6 bases). The CDR3 has 16 amino acids. From germline, CDR1 is SGHTA and CDR2 FQGNSA. Trimming pared 5 bases from V and 2 bases from J, leaving 18 bases between. The CDR3 DNA reads TGTGCCAGCAGCCCCACAGTGGGACAACTCAACACTGAAGCTTTCTTT. This sequence encodes CASSPTVGQLNTEAFF.

This chain uses TRBV6-5 with TRBJ2-5; 10 bases fit TRBD2. Germline CDR1 and CDR2: MNHEY and SVGAGI. This CDR3 is 15 amino acids long. V dropped 5 bases and J dropped 1; count of bases not matched to a gene: 4. The CDR3 sequence: CASSPLAGAQETQYF. Here the CDR3 DNA reads TGTGCCAGCAGTCCTCTAGCGGGGGCCCAAGAGACCCAGTACTTC.

CDR3 amino acids: CASTARQTNTEAFF. CDR3 in DNA: TGCGCCAGCACCGCTCGACAGACGAACACTGAAGCTTTCTTT. The chain links TRBV5-1 to TRBJ1-1, with D possibly being TRBD1 (5 bases). Germline CDR1 reads SGHRS; CDR2 reads YFSETQ. The CDR3 sequence is 14 residues long. Trimming took off 6 bases at V and 1 base at J, with 13 bases between the two ends.

This clone occurred once. The chain links TRBV4-1 to TRBJ2-7, with 11 bases identical to TRBD2. From germline, CDR1 is MGHRA and CDR2 YSYEKL. Trimming cost V 4 bases and J 3 bases; bases outside gene matches: 5. The CDR3 contains 15 residues. The CDR3 bases are TGCGCCAGCAGCCCAACGGGACTAGCGGTCTACGAGCAGTACTTC. It codes for CASSPTGLAVYEQYF.

This clone has a single count. The chain uses TRBV7-9 and TRBJ2-7; D not certain. The V end was cut by 5 bases, the J end by 1 base, with 12 bases between. CDR1 and CDR2 (germline): SEHNR, FQNEAQ (reference sequence). The CDR3 is 14 residues long. The CDR3 sequence is CASSPRTDSYEQYF. CDR3 bases: TGTGCCAGCAGCCCGCGAACAGATTCCTACGAGCAGTACTTC.

This chain joins TRBV10-2 and TRBJ1-3; D gene uncertain. The CDR3 consists of 15 residues. V lost 6 bases, J lost 2 bases, and 14 bases lay in between. Germline lookup yields CDR1 WSHSY and CDR2 SAAADI. CDR3 nucleotide sequence: TGCGCCAGCAGACCCTCATATACAGCTGGAAACACCATATATTTT. Its translation is CASRPSYTAGNTIYF.

The V and J genes are TRBV29-1 and TRBJ1-1; D gene unclear. V was shortened by 5 bases and J by 2 bases, with 12 bases between the two germline ends. The CDR3 is 13 residues long. Looked up from germline, CDR1 is SQVTM and CDR2 is ANQGSEA. DNA for the CDR3: TGCAGCGTTCGAGAAACAGCCAACACTGAAGCTTTCTTT. Amino acid sequence: CSVRETANTEAFF.

This chain joins TRBV29-1 and TRBJ2-3; tentatively, D is TRBD2 (5 bases). There are 15 residues in the CDR3. Deletions cut 3 bases from V and 1 base from J, with 14 bases between. Per the germline V gene, CDR1 is SQVTM and CDR2 is ANQGSEA. The CDR3 loop reads CSVELASSRTDTQYF. The CDR3, as DNA: TGCAGCGTTGAGCTGGCTAGCAGCCGCACAGATACGCAGTATTTT.

The J gene is TRBJ2-7, the V gene TRBV4-1; perhaps TRBD1 as D (6 bases). Germline values: CDR1 MGHRA, CDR2 YSYEKL. The length of the CDR3 is 14 residues. Trimming left V 0 bases short and J 2 bases short, with 8 bases between. CDR3 coding DNA: TGCGCCAGCAGCCAAGAGGCAGGGGCCTACGAGCAGTACTTC. It is translated as CASSQEAGAYEQYF.

The chain couples TRBV6-5 to TRBJ2-5; D possibly corresponds to TRBD2 (6 bases). V was shortened by 2 bases and J by 3 bases, with 13 bases between the two germline ends. This CDR3 region has 15 residues. Germline V lookup: CDR1 MNHEY, CDR2 SVGAGI. The CDR3 sequence: CASSYGDSREETQYF. In nucleotides, the CDR3 is TGTGCCAGCAGTTACGGGGACTCTAGGGAAGAGACCCAGTACTTC.

This clone was detected a few times. This chain connects TRBV2 to TRBJ1-2; the match to TRBD1 covers 11 bases. Unmatched junction bases numbered 2, after V lost 6 bases and J lost 2 bases. This CDR3 contains 14 residues. CDR1 SNHLY and CDR2 FYNNEI come from the germline V gene. CDR3 in DNA: TGTGCCAGCAGGGGGACAGGGGGAAACTATGGCTACACCTTC. Translating it yields CASRGTGGNYGYTF. Drawing the rest from reference TRBV2 and TRBJ1-2, the complete variable domain is EPEVTQTPSHQVTQMGQEVILRCVPISNHLYFYWYRQILGQKVEFLVSFYNNEISEKSEIFDDQFSVERPDGSNFTLKIRSTKLEDSAMYFCASRGTGGNYGYTFGSGTRLTVV.

The chain uses TRBV2 and TRBJ2-7; 7 bases fit TRBD1. This CDR3 region has 14 residues. V trimming: 10 bases; J trimming: 0 bases; junction bases outside the gene matches: 9. CDR1 and CDR2 (germline): SNHLY, FYNNEI. CDR3 residues: CATQLQGISYEQYF. Here the CDR3 DNA reads TGTGCCACCCAATTACAGGGGATCTCCTACGAGCAGTACTTC.